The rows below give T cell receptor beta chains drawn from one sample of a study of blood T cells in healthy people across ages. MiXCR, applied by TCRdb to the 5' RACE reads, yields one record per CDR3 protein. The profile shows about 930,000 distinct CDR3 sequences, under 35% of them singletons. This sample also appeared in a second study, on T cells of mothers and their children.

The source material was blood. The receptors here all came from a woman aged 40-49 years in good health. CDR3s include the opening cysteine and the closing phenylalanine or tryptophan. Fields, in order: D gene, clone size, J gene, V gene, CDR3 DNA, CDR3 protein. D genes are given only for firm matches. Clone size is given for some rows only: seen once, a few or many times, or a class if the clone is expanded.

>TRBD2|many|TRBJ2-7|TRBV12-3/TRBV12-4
TGTGCCAGCAGTCTTCTTTGGACTAGCGGGGACGAGCAGTACTTC
CASSLLWTSGDEQYF
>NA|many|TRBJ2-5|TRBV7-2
TGTGCCAGCAGCTTAGACGTCGGGGTACCGAAAGAGACCCAGTACTTC
CASSLDVGVPKETQYF
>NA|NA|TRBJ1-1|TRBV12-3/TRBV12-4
TGTGCCAGCAGTTTTGAGTTCTTATACACTGAAGCTTTCTTT
CASSFEFLYTEAFF
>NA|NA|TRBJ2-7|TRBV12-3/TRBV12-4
TGTGCCAGCAGTGTCCTGAACAGGGGAGGCGAGCAGTACTTC
CASSVLNRGGEQYF
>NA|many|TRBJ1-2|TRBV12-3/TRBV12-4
TGTGCCAGCAGTCCCGGGACGACCCTGGGCTACACCTTC
CASSPGTTLGYTF
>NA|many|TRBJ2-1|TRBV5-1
TGCGCCAGCAGCTTGGGACAGCCCCTTCGGGAGCAGTTCTTC
CASSLGQPLREQFF
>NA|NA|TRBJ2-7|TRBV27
TGTGCCAGCAGTTTAACAGCCCGGAGCTCCTACAATGAGCAGTACTTC
CASSLTARSSYNEQYF
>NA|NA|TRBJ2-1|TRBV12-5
TGTGCTAGTGGTTTGGTACCGAGGGGGGGGCGGTCGGGTGAGCAGTTCTTC
CASGLVPRGGRSGEQFF
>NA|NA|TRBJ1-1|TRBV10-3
TGTGCCACCGCAGGGGAGTCAGGGAACACTGAAGCTTTCTTT
CATAGESGNTEAFF
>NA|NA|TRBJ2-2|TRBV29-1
TGCAGCGCTGGAGGGTCGGTCGGGGAGCTGTTTTTT
CSAGGSVGELFF
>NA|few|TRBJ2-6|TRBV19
TGTGCCAGTAGTCCAATCTCTGGGGCCAACGTCCTGACTTTC
CASSPISGANVLTF
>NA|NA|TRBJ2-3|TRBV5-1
TGCGCCAGCAGTTCGGGGACCACCACAGATACGCAGTATTTT
CASSSGTTTDTQYF
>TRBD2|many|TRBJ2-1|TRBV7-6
TGTGCCAGCAGTGAGGGAGGGCACAATGAGCAGTTCTTC
CASSEGGHNEQFF
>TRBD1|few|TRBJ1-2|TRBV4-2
TGTGCCAGCAGCCAAGATGCAGGGACAGGGAATAACTATGGCTACACCTTC
CASSQDAGTGNNYGYTF